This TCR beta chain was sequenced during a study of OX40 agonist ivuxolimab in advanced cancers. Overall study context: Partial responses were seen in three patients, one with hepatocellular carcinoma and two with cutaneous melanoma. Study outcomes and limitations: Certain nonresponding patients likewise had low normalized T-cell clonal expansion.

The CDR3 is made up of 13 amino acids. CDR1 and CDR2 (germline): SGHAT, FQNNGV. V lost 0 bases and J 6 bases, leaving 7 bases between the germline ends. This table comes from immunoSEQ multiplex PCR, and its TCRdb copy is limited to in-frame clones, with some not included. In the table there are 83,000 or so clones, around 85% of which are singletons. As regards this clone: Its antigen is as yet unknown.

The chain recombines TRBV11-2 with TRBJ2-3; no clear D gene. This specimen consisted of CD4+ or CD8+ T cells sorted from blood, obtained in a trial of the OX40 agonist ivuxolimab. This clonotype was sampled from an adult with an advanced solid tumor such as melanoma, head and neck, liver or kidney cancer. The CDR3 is CASSLESLDTQYF. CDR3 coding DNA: TGTGCCAGCAGCTTAGAGTCTCTGGATACGCAGTATTTT.